The 16 T cell receptor beta chains presented below share a single source sample, sequenced in a study of monozygotic twins with inflammatory bowel disease. TCRdb reprocessed the 5' RACE reads, with one entry per CDR3 protein and no DNA. The sample table includes 80,000 or so distinct CDR3 sequences. The sequenced material came from blood. The receptors were gathered from a human donor with ulcerative colitis or Crohn's disease, or a healthy co-twin of an affected twin (not recorded which).

The rearrangement joins TRBV20-1 to TRBJ2-5; no DNA is available, so the TRBD1 call from TCRdb remains unchecked. Germline V CDR1 and CDR2: DFQATT, SNEGSKA (reference sequence). CDR3 length: 13 amino acids. The CDR3: CSALQGGQETQYF.

This chain connects TRBV27 to TRBJ1-5; there is no DNA to check the TCRdb D call of TRBD1. Germline V lookup: CDR1 MNHEY, CDR2 SMNVEV (reference sequence). CDR3 length: 15 amino acids. The CDR3 reads CASSPQGYSNQPQHF.

The gene calls are TRBV5-1 and TRBJ2-3; absent DNA, TCRdb's TRBD2 call cannot be checked. From germline, CDR1 is SGHRS and CDR2 YFSETQ. The CDR3 consists of 15 residues. CDR3 region: CASSPGGGTTDTQYF.

The genes are TRBV29-1 and TRBJ1-1; TCRdb selects TRBD1, and the lack of DNA leaves this call unchecked. The CDR3 spans 13 residues. The V gene's germline CDR1 is SQVTM and CDR2 ANQGSEA. CDR3: CSALGNLNTEAFF. Combining the CDR3 with reference TRBV29-1 and TRBJ1-1 gives the whole variable domain SAVISQKPSRDICQRGTSLTIQCQVDSQVTMMFWYRQQPGQSLTLIATANQGSEATYESGFVIDKFPISRPNLTFSTLTVSNMSPEDSSIYLCSALGNLNTEAFFGQGTRLTVV.

This chain links TRBV5-1 with TRBJ2-3; checking the TCRdb D call of TRBD2 is not possible without DNA. Per the germline V gene, CDR1 is SGHRS and CDR2 is YFSETQ. This CDR3 has 15 amino acids. The CDR3 here is CASFGPGLHTDTQYF.

The V call is TRBV20-1, the J call TRBJ1-1. The CDR3 has 12 residues. CDR1 is DFQATT and CDR2 is SNEGSKA in the germline V gene (reference sequence). CDR3 sequence reads: CSASRRLDEAFF.

This chain uses TRBV6-1 with TRBJ2-5. The CDR3 spans 13 residues. Looked up from germline, CDR1 is MNHNS and CDR2 is SASEGT. CDR3 sequence reads: CASRISGQETQYF.

The chain employs TRBV5-6 and TRBJ2-1; as DNA is missing, the TRBD1 call by TCRdb cannot be tested. CDR3 length: 15 amino acids. The germline V gene has CDR1 SGHDT and CDR2 YYEEEE. This CDR3 reads CASSLIVPRKNEQFF.

The chain's CDR3 is CASSPSRFGTGELFF. The gene calls are TRBV12-3 or TRBV12-4 and TRBJ2-2. The CDR3 contains 15 residues.

V gene TRBV10-2 combines with J gene TRBJ1-5. Germline loops: CDR1 WSHSY, CDR2 SAAADI. The CDR3 has 13 residues. This CDR3 is CARREEWNQPQHF.

This chain joins TRBV7-9 and TRBJ1-2. Looked up from germline, CDR1 is SEHNR and CDR2 is FQNEAQ (reference sequence). The CDR3 runs to 11 residues. The CDR3 sequence is CAGLEGYGYTF.

This chain links TRBV7-8 with TRBJ2-7. CDR1 is SGHVS and CDR2 is FQNEAQ in the germline V gene. This CDR3 is 15 amino acids long. The CDR3 loop reads CASSLDLQPFYEQYF.

CDR3 in amino acids: CSAPDSVQTQYF. J is TRBJ2-5 and V is TRBV20-1; TCRdb indicates TRBD1, and absent DNA this call remains unverified. This CDR3 spans 12 amino acids. The germline V gene has CDR1 DFQATT and CDR2 SNEGSKA (reference sequence).

This CDR3 is CASSPRTGALPETQYF. The genes are TRBV12-3 or TRBV12-4 and TRBJ2-5; TCRdb picks TRBD1, but there is no DNA to check that call. This CDR3 has 16 residues.

The CDR3 here is CASSFSGTSTYEQYF. The chain joins TRBV11-1 to TRBJ2-7; TCRdb outputs TRBD2, but without DNA this stays unchecked. CDR1 is SGHAT and CDR2 is FQDESV in the germline V gene (reference sequence). The CDR3 runs 15 residues.

The chain couples TRBV7-9 to TRBJ1-5; TCRdb's assignment of TRBD1 cannot be checked, as there is no DNA. Germline V gene lookup returns CDR1 SEHNR and CDR2 FQNEAQ (reference sequence). CDR3 length: 14 residues. The CDR3 region is CASSSGQGNQPQHF.